In this sample, the clone carrying this T cell receptor beta chain turned up many times. The antigen remains undetermined. This sample was included in a study of T cells after yellow fever vaccination. Study-level results: Though it reached lower strength, the secondary response hit its peak faster, day 5 versus 15.

Germline trimming cut 4 bases from V and 7 bases from J; bases unmatched to any gene: 2. Germline V gene lookup returns CDR1 MNHEY and CDR2 SVGEGT. The length of the CDR3 is 13 residues. TCRdb called the 5' RACE reads again in MiXCR, with one record for every CDR3 protein. The sample comprises about 170,000 distinct CDR3 sequences, approximately 9.9% of which are singletons, and 35% to 40% rests with the top ten. The chain is built from TRBV6-2 or TRBV6-3 and TRBJ2-1; the match to TRBD1 covers 9 bases. This TCR was recovered from a man aged 18 to 30 who received the YFV17D yellow fever vaccine. Material: CD8+ T cells sorted from PBMCs, obtained 15 days after the yellow fever booster vaccination. The CDR3 is CASSLGTGNEQFF. Here the CDR3 DNA reads TGTGCCAGCAGTTTAGGGACAGGGAATGAGCAGTTCTTC.